This section outlines one T cell receptor beta chain sequence together with its context. Its specificity is not known. Germline V gene lookup returns CDR1 MDHEN and CDR2 SYDVKM. Between the trimmed V and J ends, which lost 5 bases and 9 bases, there was a span of 28 bases. The CDR3 length is 17 residues. Sequenced by immunoSEQ multiplex PCR; TCRdb stores in-frame clones only, minus some. The sample comprises about 43,000 clones, about 86% of which are singletons, and about 35% rests with the top ten. This entry is derived from a study of OX40 agonist ivuxolimab in advanced cancers. Study context: Clinicians treated patients with ivuxolimab, an agonistic anti-OX40 (CD134) antibody. Those enrolled were approximately 78% male, with a mean age of around 60 years and ages from about 20 to 85. Patients received intravenous ivuxolimab every 2 weeks at 0.01 to 10 mg/kg. General study findings and limits: Expanded clones were, on average, more numerous in CD8+ T cells than in CD4+.

The chain carries TRBV28 and TRBJ1-1; D is unresolved. The sequences come from CD4+ or CD8+ T cells sorted from blood, collected in a trial of the OX40 agonist ivuxolimab. The TCR was taken from an adult with an advanced solid tumor such as melanoma, head and neck, liver or kidney cancer. CDR3 sequence (DNA): TGTGCCAGCAGTCCGTCTCCCGTGAAGGGCGGGAGAAGGAAAGCTTTCTTT. Protein sequence: CASSPSPVKGGRRKAFF.